The rows below give T cell receptor beta chains drawn from one sample of a study of shared clonotypes between healthy human individuals. Assay used: immunoSEQ multiplex PCR; TCRdb lists only in-frame clones, some missing. This table has 1 million to 1.2 million clones, 60% to 80% appearing once. Sequenced material: memory CD4+ T cells from PBMCs. These receptor sequences come from a young man in good health. Some clones in this sample may be carry-over from other donors' samples. The CDR3 runs from the conserved cysteine through the conserved F or W. The D gene is left open where the match is weak. A clone size is listed for some rows: how often the clone was seen (once, few, many), or a class if it is expanded.

TRBJ2-7,TRBV29-1,-,-,12,CSVEVGTGTRAF,-
TRBJ1-3,TRBV7-9,-,-,15,CASSLAGPYGNTIYF,TGTGCCAGCAGCTTAGCGGGGCCCTACGGAAACACCATATATTTT
TRBJ2-7,TRBV6-1,-,-,14,CASSHTGSPYEQYF,TGTGCCAGCAGTCATACAGGGAGCCCCTACGAGCAGTACTTC
TRBJ2-3,TRBV19,-,few,14,CASSITQGTDTQYF,TGTGCCAGTAGTATAACACAGGGTACAGATACGCAGTATTTT
TRBJ1-6,TRBV28,TRBD1,-,17,CASSPGTGGIYNSPLHF,TGTGCCAGCAGTCCCGGGACAGGGGGCATCTATAATTCACCCCTCCACTTT
TRBJ1-1,TRBV28,-,once,14,CASINQGMNTEAFF,TGTGCCAGCATTAATCAGGGCATGAACACTGAAGCTTTCTTT
TRBJ1-5,TRBV7-2,-,-,12,CASSSRAGPQHF,TGTGCCAGCAGCTCCCGGGCCGGGCCCCAGCATTTT
TRBJ1-2,TRBV5-1,-,-,12,CASSLTGQGYTF,TGCGCCAGCAGCTTGACAGGGCAAGGCTACACCTTC
TRBJ1-1,TRBV30,-,-,13,CAWSASGETEAFF,TGTGCCTGGAGTGCCTCGGGGGAGACTGAAGCTTTCTTT
TRBJ1-3,TRBV7-9,-,-,14,CASSLGLEANTIYF,TGTGCCAGCAGCTTAGGACTCGAGGCAAACACCATATATTTT
TRBJ1-5,TRBV15,-,-,15,CATSRDFQGDQPQHF,TGTGCCACCAGCAGAGATTTCCAGGGAGACCAGCCCCAGCATTTT
TRBJ2-1,TRBV15,-,-,14,CATKGGSSYNEQFF,TGTGCCACCAAGGGGGGAAGCTCCTACAATGAGCAGTTCTTC
TRBJ2-2,TRBV7-3,-,-,15,CASSPQTKNTGELFF,TGTGCCAGCAGCCCACAGACTAAAAACACCGGGGAGCTGTTTTTT
TRBJ2-3,TRBV2,-,-,12,CASSEEGVTQYF,TGTGCCAGCAGTGAGGAGGGAGTTACGCAGTATTTT
TRBJ2-1,TRBV9,-,-,13,CASSLNKGGEQFF,TGTGCCAGCAGCCTAAACAAGGGGGGTGAGCAGTTCTTC
TRBJ2-7,TRBV28,TRBD2,once,15,CASSPGGTSSYEQYF,TGTGCCAGCAGTCCGGGAGGTACGAGCTCCTACGAGCAGTACTTC
TRBJ2-3,TRBV28,-,-,14,CASRDTGYTDTQYF,TGTGCCAGCAGGGACACAGGATACACAGATACGCAGTATTTT
TRBJ2-1,TRBV5-1,TRBD1,once,15,CASSNTGGAYNEQFF,TGCGCCAGCAGCAACACAGGGGGCGCCTACAATGAGCAGTTCTTC
TRBJ1-2,TRBV16,TRBD1,once,16,CASSPRPDREGYGYTF,TGTGCCAGCAGCCCCCGACCCGACAGGGAGGGGTATGGCTACACCTTC
TRBJ2-5,TRBV5-1,-,-,13,CASARRAAETQYF,TGCGCCAGCGCCCGGAGGGCAGCGGAGACCCAGTACTTC
TRBJ2-2,TRBV19,-,-,16,CASSMEGRSNTGELFF,TGTGCCAGTAGTATGGAAGGTAGGTCGAACACCGGGGAGCTGTTTTTT
TRBJ1-2,TRBV7-9,-,-,13,CASSPSGGEGYTF,TGTGCCAGCAGCCCATCGGGGGGTGAAGGCTACACCTTC
TRBJ1-2,TRBV19,-,-,12,CASSLVLGSYTF,TGTGCCAGTAGTTTGGTTTTGGGAAGCTACACCTTC
TRBJ2-7,TRBV7-3,TRBD2,-,14,CASLRELAGYEQYF,TGTGCCAGCCTTCGGGAACTAGCGGGTTACGAGCAGTACTTC
TRBJ2-7,TRBV5-6,-,-,15,CASSLLPGASYEQYF,TGTGCCAGCAGCCTATTGCCAGGGGCCTCCTACGAGCAGTACTTC
TRBJ1-1,TRBV28,-,-,12,CASGVQGTEAFF,TGTGCCAGCGGGGTACAGGGTACTGAAGCTTTCTTT
TRBJ1-6,TRBV29-1,-,-,14,CSAQRGDANSPLHF,TGCAGCGCACAGCGAGGCGATGCTAATTCACCCCTCCACTTT
TRBJ2-5,TRBV7-3,-,-,16,CASSQNPDYPGGTQYF,TGTGCCAGCAGCCAAAACCCGGACTATCCCGGGGGGACCCAGTACTTC
TRBJ2-3,TRBV7-9,TRBD2,-,13,CASGAGGSDTQYF,TGTGCCAGCGGGGCGGGAGGGTCTGATACGCAGTATTTT
TRBJ2-1,TRBV6-1,TRBD2,few,15,CASTALAGGYNEQFF,TGTGCCAGCACAGCCCTAGCGGGAGGGTACAATGAGCAGTTCTTC
TRBJ1-1,TRBV5-6,-,-,17,CASGLVSGVRGGTEAFF,TGTGCCAGCGGCCTTGTCTCTGGCGTGAGGGGAGGCACTGAAGCTTTCTTT
TRBJ2-4,TRBV21-1,-,-,13,CASSTDSENIQYF,TGTGCCAGCAGCACCGACTCGGAAAACATTCAGTACTTC
TRBJ2-1,TRBV5-5,-,-,12,CASSLVFYEQFF,TGTGCCAGCAGCTTGGTGTTCTATGAGCAGTTCTTC
TRBJ2-2,TRBV28,-,once,12,CASRLPPLELFF,TGTGCCAGCAGGTTACCCCCGTTGGAGCTGTTTTTT
TRBJ2-7,TRBV6-6,TRBD1,-,15,CASTYGTGQQYEQYF,TGTGCCAGCACTTACGGGACAGGGCAACAGTACGAGCAGTACTTC
TRBJ2-3,TRBV27,-,-,15,CASSLEGPPGDTQYF,TGTGCCAGCAGTTTAGAGGGTCCTCCGGGGGATACGCAGTATTTT
TRBJ2-1,TRBV18,-,-,13,CASSPPGQPEQFF,TGTGCCAGCTCGCCCCCAGGACAGCCCGAGCAGTTCTTC
TRBJ2-3,TRBV5-1,-,-,14,CASSLFQGSDTQYF,TGCGCCAGCAGCTTGTTTCAGGGGTCAGATACGCAGTATTTT
TRBJ2-7,TRBV6-1,TRBD2,-,14,CASSLAGGSYEQYF,TGTGCCAGTTCCCTAGCGGGAGGCTCCTACGAGCAGTACTTC
TRBJ2-5,TRBV5-4,TRBD2,-,16,CASSWGAGGPQETQYF,TGTGCCAGCAGCTGGGGCGCGGGAGGGCCCCAAGAGACCCAGTACTTC
TRBJ2-6,TRBV9,TRBD2,-,19,CASSARSPSGASGANVLTF,TGTGCCAGCAGCGCCCGAAGTCCTAGCGGAGCCTCGGGGGCCAACGTCCTGACTTTC